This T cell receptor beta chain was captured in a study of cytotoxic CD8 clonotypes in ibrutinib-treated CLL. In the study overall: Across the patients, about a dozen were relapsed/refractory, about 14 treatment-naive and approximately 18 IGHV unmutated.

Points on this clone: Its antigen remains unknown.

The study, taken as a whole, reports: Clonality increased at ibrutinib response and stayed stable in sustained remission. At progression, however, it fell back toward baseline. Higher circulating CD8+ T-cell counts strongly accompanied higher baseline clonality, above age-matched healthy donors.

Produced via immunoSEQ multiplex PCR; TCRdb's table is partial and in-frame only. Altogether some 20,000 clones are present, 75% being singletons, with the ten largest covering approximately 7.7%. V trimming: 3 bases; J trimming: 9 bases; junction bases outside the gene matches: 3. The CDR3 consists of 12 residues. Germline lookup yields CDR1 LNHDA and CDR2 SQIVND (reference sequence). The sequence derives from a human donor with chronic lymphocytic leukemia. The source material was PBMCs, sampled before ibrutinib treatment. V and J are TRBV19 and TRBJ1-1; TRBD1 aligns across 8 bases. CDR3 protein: CASSIARGQAFF. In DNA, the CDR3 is TGTGCCAGTAGTATTGCCAGGGGGCAAGCTTTCTTT.